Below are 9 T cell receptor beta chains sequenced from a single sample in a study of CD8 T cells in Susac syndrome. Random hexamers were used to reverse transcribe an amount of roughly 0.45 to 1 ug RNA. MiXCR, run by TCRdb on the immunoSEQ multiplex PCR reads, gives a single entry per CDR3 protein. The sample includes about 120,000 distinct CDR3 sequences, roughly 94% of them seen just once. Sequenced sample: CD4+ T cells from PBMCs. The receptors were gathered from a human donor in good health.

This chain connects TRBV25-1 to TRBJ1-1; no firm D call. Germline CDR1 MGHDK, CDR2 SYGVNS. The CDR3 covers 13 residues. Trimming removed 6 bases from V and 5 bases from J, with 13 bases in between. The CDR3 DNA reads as TGTGCCAGCAGCAAACACCTGGAGACTGAAGCTTTCTTT. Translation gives CASSKHLETEAFF.

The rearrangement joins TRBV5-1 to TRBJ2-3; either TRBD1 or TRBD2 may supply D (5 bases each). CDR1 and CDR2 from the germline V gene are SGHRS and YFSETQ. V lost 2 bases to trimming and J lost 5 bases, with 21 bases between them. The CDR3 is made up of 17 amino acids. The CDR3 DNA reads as TGCGCCAGCAGCTTCCACACCCCGGGACCTAACGGAGATACGCAGTATTTT. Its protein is CASSFHTPGPNGDTQYF.

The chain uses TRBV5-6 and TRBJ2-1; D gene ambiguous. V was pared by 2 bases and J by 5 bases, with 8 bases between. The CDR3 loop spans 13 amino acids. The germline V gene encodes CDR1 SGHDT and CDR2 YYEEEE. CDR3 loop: CASSFGRNNEQFF. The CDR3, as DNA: TGTGCCAGCAGCTTCGGACGAAACAATGAGCAGTTCTTC.

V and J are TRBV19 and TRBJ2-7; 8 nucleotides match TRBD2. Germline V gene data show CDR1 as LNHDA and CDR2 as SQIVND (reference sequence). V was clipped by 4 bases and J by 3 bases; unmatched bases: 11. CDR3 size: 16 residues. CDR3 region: CASSTPGGGRRYEQYF. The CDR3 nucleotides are TGTGCCAGTAGTACTCCTGGGGGCGGGAGGCGCTACGAGCAGTACTTC. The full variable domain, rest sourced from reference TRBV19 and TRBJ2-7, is DGGITQSPKYLFRKEGQNVTLSCEQNLNHDAMYWYRQDPGQGLRLIYYSQIVNDFQKGDIAEGYSVSREKKESFPLTVTSAQKNPTAFYLCASSTPGGGRRYEQYFGPGTRLTVT.

The CDR3 spells CASSLGRDLQTDTQYF. CDR3 sequence (DNA): TGTGCCAGCAGTTTAGGTCGGGACCTCCAGACAGATACGCAGTATTTT. V is TRBV28 and J is TRBJ2-3; the D call may be TRBD1 or TRBD2 (5 bases each). This CDR3 comprises 16 residues. Deletions cut 2 bases from V and 3 bases from J, with 15 bases between. Germline assignment: CDR1 MDHEN and CDR2 SYDVKM.

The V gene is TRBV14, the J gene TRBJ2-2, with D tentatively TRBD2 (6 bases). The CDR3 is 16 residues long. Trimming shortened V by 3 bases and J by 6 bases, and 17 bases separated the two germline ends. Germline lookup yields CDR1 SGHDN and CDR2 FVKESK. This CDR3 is CASSQYPGEFSGELFF. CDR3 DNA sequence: TGTGCCAGCAGCCAGTATCCGGGGGAGTTCTCCGGGGAGCTGTTTTTT.

The chain's CDR3 is CASSTTQGARIQNIQYF. The CDR3 DNA reads TGTGCCAGCTCAACAACACAGGGGGCGAGGATCCAAAACATTCAGTACTTC. The V and J genes are TRBV18 and TRBJ2-4; 9 bases align to TRBD1. Unmatched junction bases numbered 13, after V lost 5 bases and J lost 5 bases. CDR3 size: 17 residues. Germline CDR1 KGHSH, CDR2 LQKENI.

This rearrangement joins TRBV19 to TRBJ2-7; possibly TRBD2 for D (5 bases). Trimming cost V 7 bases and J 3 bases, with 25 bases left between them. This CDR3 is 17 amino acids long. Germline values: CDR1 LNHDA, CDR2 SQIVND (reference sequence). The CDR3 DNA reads TGTGCCAGTATAGAGGGATTCTCCCTTTGCTCACTCTACGAGCAGTACTTC. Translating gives CASIEGFSLCSLYEQYF.

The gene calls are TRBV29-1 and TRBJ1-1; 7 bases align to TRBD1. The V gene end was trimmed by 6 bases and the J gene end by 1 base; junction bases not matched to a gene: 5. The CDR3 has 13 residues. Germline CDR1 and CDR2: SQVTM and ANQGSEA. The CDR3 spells CSVADRWNTEAFF. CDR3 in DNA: TGCAGCGTAGCGGACAGGTGGAACACTGAAGCTTTCTTT.